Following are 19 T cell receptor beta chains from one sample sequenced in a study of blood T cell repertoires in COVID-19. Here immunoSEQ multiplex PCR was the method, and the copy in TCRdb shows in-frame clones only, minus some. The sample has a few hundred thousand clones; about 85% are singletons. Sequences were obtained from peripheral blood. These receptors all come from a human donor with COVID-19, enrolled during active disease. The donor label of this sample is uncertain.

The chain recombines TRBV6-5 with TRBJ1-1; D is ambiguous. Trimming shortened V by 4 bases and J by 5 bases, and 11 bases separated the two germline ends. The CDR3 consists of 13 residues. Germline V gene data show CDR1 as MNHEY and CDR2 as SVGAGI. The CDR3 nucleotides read TGTGCCAGCAGTTTGTCAGAGGTTACTGAAGCTTTCTTT. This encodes CASSLSEVTEAFF.

The CDR3 DNA reads as TGTGCCATCAGTGATACAGTCAGGGGACTAGCGGGGGCCTACAATGAGCAGTTCTTC. It yields the protein CAISDTVRGLAGAYNEQFF. The chain recombines TRBV10-3 with TRBJ2-1; 14 nucleotides line up with TRBD2. Germline CDR1 and CDR2: ENHRY and SYGVKD. The CDR3 runs 19 residues. The V segment lost 3 bases and the J segment 2 bases; nucleotides outside the gene matches: 9.

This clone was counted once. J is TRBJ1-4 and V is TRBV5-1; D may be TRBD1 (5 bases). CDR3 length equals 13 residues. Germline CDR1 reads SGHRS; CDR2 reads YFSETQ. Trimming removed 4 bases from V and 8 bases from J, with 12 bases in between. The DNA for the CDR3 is TGCGCCAGCAGCCCCGGAGGGGACGAAAAACTGTTTTTT. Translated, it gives CASSPGGDEKLFF.

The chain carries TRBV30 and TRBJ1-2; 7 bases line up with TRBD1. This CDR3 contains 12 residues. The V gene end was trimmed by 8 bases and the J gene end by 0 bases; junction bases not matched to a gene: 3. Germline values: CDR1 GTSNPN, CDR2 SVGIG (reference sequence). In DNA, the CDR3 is TGTGCCGGACAGGCTACTAACTATGGCTACACCTTC. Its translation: CAGQATNYGYTF.

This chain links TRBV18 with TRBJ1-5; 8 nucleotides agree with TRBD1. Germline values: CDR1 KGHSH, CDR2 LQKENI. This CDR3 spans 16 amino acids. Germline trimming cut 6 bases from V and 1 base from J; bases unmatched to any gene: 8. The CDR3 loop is CASSPQGAGSNQPQHF. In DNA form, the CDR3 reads TGTGCCAGCTCCCCCCAGGGGGCAGGGAGCAATCAGCCCCAGCATTTT.

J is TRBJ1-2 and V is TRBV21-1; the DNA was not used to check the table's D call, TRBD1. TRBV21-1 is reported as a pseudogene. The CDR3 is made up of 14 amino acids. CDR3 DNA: TGTGCCAGCAAAAACAGGGGGGCCCGATATGGCTACACCTTC. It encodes CASKNRGARYGYTF.

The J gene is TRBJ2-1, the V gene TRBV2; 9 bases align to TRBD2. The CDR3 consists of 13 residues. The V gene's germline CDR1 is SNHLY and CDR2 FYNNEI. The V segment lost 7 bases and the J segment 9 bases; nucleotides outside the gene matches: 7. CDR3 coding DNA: TGTGCCAGCATCGAGCGGGAGGTCAGTGAGCAGTTCTTC. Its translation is CASIEREVSEQFF.

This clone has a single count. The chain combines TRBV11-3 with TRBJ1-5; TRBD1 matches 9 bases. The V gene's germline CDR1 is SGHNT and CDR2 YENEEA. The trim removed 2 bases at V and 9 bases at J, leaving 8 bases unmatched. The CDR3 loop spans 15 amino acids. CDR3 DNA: TGTGCCAGCAGCTTAACAGGGGGCACGGTTTGGCCCCAGCATTTT. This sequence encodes CASSLTGGTVWPQHF.

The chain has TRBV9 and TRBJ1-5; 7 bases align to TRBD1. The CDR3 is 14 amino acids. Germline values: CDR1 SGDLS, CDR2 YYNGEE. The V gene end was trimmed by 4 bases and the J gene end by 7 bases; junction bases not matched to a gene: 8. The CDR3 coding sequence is TGTGCCAGCAGCCTCGGAACAGGGGAACAGCCCCAGCATTTT. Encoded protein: CASSLGTGEQPQHF.

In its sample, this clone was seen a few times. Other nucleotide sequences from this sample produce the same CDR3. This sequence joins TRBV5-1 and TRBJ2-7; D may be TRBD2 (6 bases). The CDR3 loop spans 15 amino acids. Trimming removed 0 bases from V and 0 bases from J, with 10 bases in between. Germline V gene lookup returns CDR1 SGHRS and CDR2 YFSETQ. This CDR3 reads CASSLGAGSSYEQYF. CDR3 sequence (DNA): TGCGCCAGCAGCTTGGGCGCGGGATCCTCCTACGAGCAGTACTTC.

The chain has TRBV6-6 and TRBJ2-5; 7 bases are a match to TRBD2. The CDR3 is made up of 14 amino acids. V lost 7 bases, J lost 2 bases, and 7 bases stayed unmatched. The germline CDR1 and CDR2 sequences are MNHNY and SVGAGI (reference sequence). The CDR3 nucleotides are TGTGCCAGCACCAGACCGGGACTACAAGAGACCCAGTACTTC. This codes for CASTRPGLQETQYF.

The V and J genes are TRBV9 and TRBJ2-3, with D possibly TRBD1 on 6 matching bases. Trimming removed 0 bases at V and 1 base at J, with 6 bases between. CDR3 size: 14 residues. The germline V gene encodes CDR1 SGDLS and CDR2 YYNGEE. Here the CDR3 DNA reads TGTGCCAGCAGCGTAGGGACAGGCACAGATACGCAGTATTTT. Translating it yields CASSVGTGTDTQYF.

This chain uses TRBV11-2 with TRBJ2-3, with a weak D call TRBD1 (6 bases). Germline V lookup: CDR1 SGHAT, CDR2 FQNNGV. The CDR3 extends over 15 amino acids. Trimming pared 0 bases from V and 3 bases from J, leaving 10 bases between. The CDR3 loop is CASSLDQGRTDTQYF. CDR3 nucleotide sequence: TGTGCCAGCAGCTTAGACCAGGGGCGGACAGATACGCAGTATTTT.

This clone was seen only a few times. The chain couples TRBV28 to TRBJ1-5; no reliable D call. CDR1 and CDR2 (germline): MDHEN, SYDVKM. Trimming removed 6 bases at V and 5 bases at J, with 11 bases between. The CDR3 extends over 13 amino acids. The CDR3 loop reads CASSRDTYQPQHF. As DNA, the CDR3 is TGTGCCAGCAGCAGAGACACTTATCAGCCCCAGCATTTT. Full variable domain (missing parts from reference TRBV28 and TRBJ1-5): DVKVTQSSRYLVKRTGEKVFLECVQDMDHENMFWYRQDPGLGLRLIYFSYDVKMKEKGDIPEGYSVSREKKERFSLILESASTNQTSMYLCASSRDTYQPQHFGDGTRLSIL.

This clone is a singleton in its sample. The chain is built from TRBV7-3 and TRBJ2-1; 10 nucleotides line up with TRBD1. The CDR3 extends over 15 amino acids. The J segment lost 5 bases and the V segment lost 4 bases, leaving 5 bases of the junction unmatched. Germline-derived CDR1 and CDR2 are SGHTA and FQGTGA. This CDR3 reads CASSSDRGNHNEQFF. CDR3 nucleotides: TGTGCCAGCAGCTCGGACAGGGGGAACCACAATGAGCAGTTCTTC.

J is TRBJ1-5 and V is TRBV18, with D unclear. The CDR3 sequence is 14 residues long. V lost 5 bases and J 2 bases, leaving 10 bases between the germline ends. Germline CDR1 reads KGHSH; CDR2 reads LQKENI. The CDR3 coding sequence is TGTGCCAGCTCATCCGACAATGGCAATCAGCCCCAGCATTTT. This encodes CASSSDNGNQPQHF.

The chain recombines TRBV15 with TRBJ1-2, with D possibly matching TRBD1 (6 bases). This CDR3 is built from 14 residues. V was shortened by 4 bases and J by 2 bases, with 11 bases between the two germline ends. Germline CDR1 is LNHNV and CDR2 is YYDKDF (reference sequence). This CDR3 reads CATSIQTGNYGYTF. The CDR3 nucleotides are TGTGCCACCAGCATACAGACAGGAAACTATGGCTACACCTTC.

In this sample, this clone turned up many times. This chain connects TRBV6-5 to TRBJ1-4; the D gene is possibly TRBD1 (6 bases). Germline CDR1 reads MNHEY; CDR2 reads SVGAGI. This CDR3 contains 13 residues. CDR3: CGRGGQGNEKLFF. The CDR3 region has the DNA TGTGGACGGGGGGGGCAGGGTAATGAAAAACTGTTTTTT.

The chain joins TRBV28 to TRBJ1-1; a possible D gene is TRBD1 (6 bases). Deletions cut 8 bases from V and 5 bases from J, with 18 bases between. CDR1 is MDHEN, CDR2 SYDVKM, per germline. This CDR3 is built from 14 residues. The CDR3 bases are TGTGCCAGCGGTAACTACAGGGTTCAAACTGAAGCTTTCTTT. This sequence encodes CASGNYRVQTEAFF.